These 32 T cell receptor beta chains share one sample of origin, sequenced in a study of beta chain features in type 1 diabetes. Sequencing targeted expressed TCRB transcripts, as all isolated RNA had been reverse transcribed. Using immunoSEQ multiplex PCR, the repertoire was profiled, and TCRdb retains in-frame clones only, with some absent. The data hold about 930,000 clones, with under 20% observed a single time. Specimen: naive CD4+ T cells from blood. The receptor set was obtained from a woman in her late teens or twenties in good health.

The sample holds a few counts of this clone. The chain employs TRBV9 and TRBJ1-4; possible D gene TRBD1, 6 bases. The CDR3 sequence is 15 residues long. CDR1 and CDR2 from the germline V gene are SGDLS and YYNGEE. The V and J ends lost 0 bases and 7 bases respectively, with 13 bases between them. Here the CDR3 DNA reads TGTGCCAGCAGCGTAGCCGGGGGGCGAAGTGAAAAACTGTTTTTT. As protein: CASSVAGGRSEKLFF.

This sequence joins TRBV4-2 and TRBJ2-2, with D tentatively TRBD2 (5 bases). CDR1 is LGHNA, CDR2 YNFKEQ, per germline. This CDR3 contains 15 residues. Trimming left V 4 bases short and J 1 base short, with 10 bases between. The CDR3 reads CASSPLAGNTGELFF. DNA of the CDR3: TGTGCCAGCAGCCCCTTGGCGGGGAACACCGGGGAGCTGTTTTTT.

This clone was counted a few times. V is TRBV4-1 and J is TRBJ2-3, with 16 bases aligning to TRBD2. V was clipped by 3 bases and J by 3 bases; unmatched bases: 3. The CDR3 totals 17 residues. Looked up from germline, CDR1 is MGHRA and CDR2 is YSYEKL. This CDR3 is CASSQGTSGRGTDTQYF. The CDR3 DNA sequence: TGCGCCAGCAGCCAGGGGACTAGCGGGAGGGGGACAGATACGCAGTATTTT.

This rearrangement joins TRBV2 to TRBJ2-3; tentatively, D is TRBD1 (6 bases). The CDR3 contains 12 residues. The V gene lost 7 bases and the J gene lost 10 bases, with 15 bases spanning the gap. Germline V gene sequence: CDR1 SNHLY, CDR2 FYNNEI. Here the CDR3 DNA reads TGTGCCAGCAACTCCAGGGGCTGGCCGCAGTATTTT. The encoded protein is CASNSRGWPQYF.

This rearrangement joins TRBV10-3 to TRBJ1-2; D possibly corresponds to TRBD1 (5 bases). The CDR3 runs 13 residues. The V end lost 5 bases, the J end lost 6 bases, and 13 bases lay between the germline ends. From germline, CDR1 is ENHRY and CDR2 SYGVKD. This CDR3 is CAISKTGKDGYTF. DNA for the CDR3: TGTGCCATCAGTAAAACAGGAAAGGATGGCTACACCTTC.

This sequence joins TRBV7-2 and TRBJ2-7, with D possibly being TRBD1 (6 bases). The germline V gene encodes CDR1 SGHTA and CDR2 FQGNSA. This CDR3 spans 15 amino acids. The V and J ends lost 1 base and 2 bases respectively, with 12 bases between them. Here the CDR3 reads CASSLVTGKTYEQYF. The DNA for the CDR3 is TGTGCCAGCAGCTTAGTCACAGGGAAGACCTACGAGCAGTACTTC.

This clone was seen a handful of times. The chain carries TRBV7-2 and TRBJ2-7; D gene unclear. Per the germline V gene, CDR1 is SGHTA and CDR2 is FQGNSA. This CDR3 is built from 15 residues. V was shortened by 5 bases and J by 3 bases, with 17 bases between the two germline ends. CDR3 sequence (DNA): TGTGCCAGCAGCCAGAGTCGCCCGGAGAGCTACGAGCAGTACTTC. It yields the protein CASSQSRPESYEQYF.

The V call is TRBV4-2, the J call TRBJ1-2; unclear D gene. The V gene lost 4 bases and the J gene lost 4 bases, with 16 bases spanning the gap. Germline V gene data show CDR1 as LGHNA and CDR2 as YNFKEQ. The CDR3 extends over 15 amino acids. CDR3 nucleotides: TGTGCCAGCAGCCGCTCCCGCGGGGAGCTCTATGGCTACACCTTC. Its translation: CASSRSRGELYGYTF.

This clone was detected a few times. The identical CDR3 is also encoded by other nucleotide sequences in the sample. CDR3 DNA: TGCAGTGCTAGAGAGGACTACGAGCAGTACTTC. Translated: CSAREDYEQYF. The chain couples TRBV20-1 to TRBJ2-7; the D is unclear. The CDR3 consists of 11 residues. The V and J ends lost 0 bases and 3 bases respectively, with 3 bases between them. Germline V gives CDR1 DFQATT, CDR2 SNEGSKA (reference sequence).

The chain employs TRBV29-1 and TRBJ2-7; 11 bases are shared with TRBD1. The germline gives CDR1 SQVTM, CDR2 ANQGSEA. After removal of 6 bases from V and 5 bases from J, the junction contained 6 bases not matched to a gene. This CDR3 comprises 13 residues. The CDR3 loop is CSVWTGGMNEQYF. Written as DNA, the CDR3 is TGCAGCGTCTGGACAGGGGGCATGAACGAGCAGTACTTC.

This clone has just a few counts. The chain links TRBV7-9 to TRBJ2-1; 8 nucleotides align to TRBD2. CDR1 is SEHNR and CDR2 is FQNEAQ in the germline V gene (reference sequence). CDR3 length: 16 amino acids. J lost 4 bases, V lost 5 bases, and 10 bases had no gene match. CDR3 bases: TGTGCCAGCAGCCCAACCAGGACTAGCAGATACAATGAGCAGTTCTTC. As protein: CASSPTRTSRYNEQFF.

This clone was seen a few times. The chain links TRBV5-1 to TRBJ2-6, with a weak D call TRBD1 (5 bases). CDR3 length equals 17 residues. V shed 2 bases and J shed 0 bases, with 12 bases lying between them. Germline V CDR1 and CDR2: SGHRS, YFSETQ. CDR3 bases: TGCGCCAGCAGCTTTCAGGGTTTCCTCTCTGGGGCCAACGTCCTGACTTTC. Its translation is CASSFQGFLSGANVLTF.

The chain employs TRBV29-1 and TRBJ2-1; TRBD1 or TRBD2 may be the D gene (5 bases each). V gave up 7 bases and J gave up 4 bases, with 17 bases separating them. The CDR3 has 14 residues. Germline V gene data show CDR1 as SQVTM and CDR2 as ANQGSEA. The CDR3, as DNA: TGCAGCGCTACCCCCGGGACGGTATACAATGAGCAGTTCTTC. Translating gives CSATPGTVYNEQFF.

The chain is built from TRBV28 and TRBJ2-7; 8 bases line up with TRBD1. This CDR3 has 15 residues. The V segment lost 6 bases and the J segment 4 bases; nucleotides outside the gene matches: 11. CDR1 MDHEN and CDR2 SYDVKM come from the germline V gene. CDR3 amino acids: CASSHTTGAKYEQYF. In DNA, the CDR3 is TGTGCCAGCAGCCATACGACAGGGGCAAAATACGAGCAGTACTTC.

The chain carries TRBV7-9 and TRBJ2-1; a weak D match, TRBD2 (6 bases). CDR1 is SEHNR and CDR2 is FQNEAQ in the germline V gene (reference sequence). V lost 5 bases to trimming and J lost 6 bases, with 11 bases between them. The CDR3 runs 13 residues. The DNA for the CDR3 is TGTGCCAGCAGCCGCGGGACTTCCAATGAGCAGTTCTTC. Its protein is CASSRGTSNEQFF.

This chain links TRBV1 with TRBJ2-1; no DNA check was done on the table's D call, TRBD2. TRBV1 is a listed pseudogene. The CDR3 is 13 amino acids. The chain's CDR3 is CTSSRGTLNEQFF. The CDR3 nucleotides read TGCACCAGCAGCCGCGGGACTCTCAATGAGCAGTTCTTC.

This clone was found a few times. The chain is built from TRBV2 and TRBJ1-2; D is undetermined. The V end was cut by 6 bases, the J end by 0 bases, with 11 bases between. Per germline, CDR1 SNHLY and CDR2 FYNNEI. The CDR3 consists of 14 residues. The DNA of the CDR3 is TGTGCCAGCAGGTTGGGAACCTCTAACTATGGCTACACCTTC. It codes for CASRLGTSNYGYTF.

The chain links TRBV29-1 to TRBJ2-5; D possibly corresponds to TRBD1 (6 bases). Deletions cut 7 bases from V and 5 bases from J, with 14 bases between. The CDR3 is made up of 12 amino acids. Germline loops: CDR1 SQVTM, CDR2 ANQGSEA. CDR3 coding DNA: TGCAGCGGGGGCAGGGGCGGGGAGACCCAGTACTTC. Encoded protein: CSGGRGGETQYF.

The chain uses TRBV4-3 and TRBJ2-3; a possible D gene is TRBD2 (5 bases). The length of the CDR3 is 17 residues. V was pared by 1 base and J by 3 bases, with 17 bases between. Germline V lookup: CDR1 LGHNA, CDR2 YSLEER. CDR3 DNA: TGCGCCAGCAGCCAAGGCTTTGGAGGTAATGGAACAGATACGCAGTATTTT. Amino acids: CASSQGFGGNGTDTQYF.

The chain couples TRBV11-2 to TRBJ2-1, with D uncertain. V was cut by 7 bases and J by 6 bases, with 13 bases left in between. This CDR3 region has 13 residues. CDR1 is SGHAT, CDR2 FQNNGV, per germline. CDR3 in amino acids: CASTYSVSNEQFF. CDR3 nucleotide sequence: TGTGCCAGCACCTACAGCGTCTCCAATGAGCAGTTCTTC.

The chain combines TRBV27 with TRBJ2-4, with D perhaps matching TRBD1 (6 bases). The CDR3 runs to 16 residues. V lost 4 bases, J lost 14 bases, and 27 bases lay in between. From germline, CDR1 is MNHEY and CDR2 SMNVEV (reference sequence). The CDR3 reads CASSSRKYRDSGPKYF. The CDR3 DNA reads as TGTGCCAGCAGTTCGCGCAAATACAGGGATTCGGGTCCCAAGTACTTC.

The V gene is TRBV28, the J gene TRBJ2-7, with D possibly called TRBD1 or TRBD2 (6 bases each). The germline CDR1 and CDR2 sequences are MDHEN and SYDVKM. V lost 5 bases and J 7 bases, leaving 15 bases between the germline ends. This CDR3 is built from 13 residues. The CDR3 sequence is CASSSYRAGEQYF. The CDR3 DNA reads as TGTGCCAGCAGTAGCTACAGGGCGGGGGAGCAGTACTTC.

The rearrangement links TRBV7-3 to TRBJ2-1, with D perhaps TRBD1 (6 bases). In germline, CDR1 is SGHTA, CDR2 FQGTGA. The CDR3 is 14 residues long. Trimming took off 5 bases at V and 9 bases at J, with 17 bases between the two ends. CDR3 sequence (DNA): TGTGCCAGCAGCGTGGGGGCCACCCCGGGTGAGCAGTTCTTC. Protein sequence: CASSVGATPGEQFF.

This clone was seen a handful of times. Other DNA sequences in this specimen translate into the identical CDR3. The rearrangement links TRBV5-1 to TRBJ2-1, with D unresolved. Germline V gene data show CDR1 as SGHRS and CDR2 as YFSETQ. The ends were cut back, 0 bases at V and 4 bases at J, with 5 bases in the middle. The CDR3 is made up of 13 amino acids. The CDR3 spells CASSLVGYNEQFF. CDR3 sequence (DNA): TGCGCCAGCAGCTTGGTTGGTTACAATGAGCAGTTCTTC.

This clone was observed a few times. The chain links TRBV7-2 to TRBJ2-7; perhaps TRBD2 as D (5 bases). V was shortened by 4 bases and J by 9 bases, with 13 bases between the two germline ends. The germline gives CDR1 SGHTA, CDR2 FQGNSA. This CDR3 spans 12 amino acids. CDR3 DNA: TGTGCCAGCAGCTCGTATACTAGTGCGCAGTACTTC. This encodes CASSSYTSAQYF.

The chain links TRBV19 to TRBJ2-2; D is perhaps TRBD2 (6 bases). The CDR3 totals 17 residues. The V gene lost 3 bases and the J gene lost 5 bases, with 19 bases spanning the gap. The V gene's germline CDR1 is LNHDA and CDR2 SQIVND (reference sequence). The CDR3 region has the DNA TGTGCCAGTAGTATTCGAGTCGGGAGAATTATTACCGGGGAGCTGTTTTTT. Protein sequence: CASSIRVGRIITGELFF. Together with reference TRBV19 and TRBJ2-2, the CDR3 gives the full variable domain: DGGITQSPKYLFRKEGQNVTLSCEQNLNHDAMYWYRQDPGQGLRLIYYSQIVNDFQKGDIAEGYSVSREKKESFPLTVTSAQKNPTAFYLCASSIRVGRIITGELFFGEGSRLTVL.

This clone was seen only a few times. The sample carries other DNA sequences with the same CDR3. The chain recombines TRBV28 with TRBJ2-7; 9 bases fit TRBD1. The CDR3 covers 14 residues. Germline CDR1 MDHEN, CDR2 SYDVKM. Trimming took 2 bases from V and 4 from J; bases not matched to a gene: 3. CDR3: CASSLGTGLYEQYF. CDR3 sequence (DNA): TGTGCCAGCAGTTTAGGGACAGGGTTATACGAGCAGTACTTC.

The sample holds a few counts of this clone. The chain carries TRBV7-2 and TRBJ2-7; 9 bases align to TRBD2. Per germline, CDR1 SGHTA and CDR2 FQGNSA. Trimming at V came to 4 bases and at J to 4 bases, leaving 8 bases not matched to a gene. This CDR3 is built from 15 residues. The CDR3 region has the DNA TGTGCCAGCAGCTCACTAGCGGGTCTTTCGTACGAGCAGTACTTC. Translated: CASSSLAGLSYEQYF.

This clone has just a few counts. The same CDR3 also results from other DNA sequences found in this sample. The CDR3 nucleotides are TGTGCCAGCAGCTTAGTGGGCTTAGAAGCTTTCTTT. This gives the protein CASSLVGLEAFF. The chain links TRBV7-2 to TRBJ1-1; unclear D gene. Germline CDR1 is SGHTA and CDR2 is FQGNSA. The CDR3 loop spans 12 amino acids. V lost 1 base, J lost 8 bases, and 8 bases lay in between.

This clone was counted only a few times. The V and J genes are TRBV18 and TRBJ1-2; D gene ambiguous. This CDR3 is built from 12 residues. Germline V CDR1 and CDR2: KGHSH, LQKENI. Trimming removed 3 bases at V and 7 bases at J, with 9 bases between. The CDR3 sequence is CASSPRVVGYTF. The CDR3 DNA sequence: TGTGCCAGCTCACCTCGGGTGGTTGGCTACACCTTC.

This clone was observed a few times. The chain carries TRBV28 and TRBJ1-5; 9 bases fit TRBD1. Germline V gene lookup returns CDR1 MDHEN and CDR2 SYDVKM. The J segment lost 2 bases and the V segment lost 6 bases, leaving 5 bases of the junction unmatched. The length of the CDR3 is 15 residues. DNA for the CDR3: TGTGCCAGCAGCAAGGGACAGGGTGGCAATCAGCCCCAGCATTTT. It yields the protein CASSKGQGGNQPQHF.

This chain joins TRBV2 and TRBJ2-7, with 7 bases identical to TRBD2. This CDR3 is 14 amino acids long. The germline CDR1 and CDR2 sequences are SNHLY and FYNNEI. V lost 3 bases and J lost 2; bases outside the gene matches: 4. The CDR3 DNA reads TGTGCCAGCAGTGAGCGGGGGACTGCCTACGAGCAGTACTTC. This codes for CASSERGTAYEQYF.